The T cell receptor beta chain under discussion was sequenced for a study of human versus mouse CDR3 diversity and MHC coevolution. V trimming: 5 bases; J trimming: 5 bases; junction bases outside the gene matches: 8. This CDR3 spans 15 amino acids. CDR1 SGHTA and CDR2 FQGNSA come from the germline V gene. Profiled with immunoSEQ multiplex PCR; TCRdb holds only in-frame clones, not every one. There are 75,000 to 90,000 clones in the sample; roughly 95% occur only once, and around 1.5% lies in the top ten. As concerns this clone: What it recognizes is unknown.

Study results and limitations: Clonal inequality was lowest in most of the three human donors. By iCHAO1, human TCR beta clonotypes numbered approximately 1.6 million, the most.

This chain links TRBV7-2 with TRBJ1-5, with TRBD1 identical over 8 bases. This TCR was sampled from a person aged 25 to 75 in good health. Specimen: naive CD4+ T cells from blood. The subset was: CD45RO-negative CD62L-positive naive CD4 T cells. The CDR3 region is CASSPPDRVDQPQHF. DNA of the CDR3: TGTGCCAGCAGCCCACCGGACAGGGTAGATCAGCCCCAGCATTTT.